Presented here are 19 T cell receptor beta chains from one specimen sequenced in a study of regulatory T cells in long-lasting Graves disease. The time point denotes: newly diagnosed GD, antithyroid drugs for less than 3 months. PBMC RNA was the source of the TCR library. Construction of TCR beta libraries relied on iRepertoire HTBI primers and on Arm-PCR targeting CDR3 regions. One entry per CDR3 protein results from TCRdb running MiXCR on the multiplex PCR reads. The table shows hundreds of thousands of distinct CDR3 sequences, with about 16% occurring only once. This specimen was peripheral blood mononuclear cells (PBMCs), taken at new diagnosis, from a patient treated with antithyroid drugs. The receptors were gathered from a female donor with Graves disease.

This clonotype was seen repeatedly, ten times or more. This sequence joins TRBV11-2 and TRBJ1-4; the match to TRBD1 covers 7 bases. The germline V gene has CDR1 SGHAT and CDR2 FQNNGV. V lost 6 bases and J lost 4; bases outside the gene matches: 17. The CDR3 totals 18 residues. The CDR3 loop reads CASRQGRGQSRNNEKLFF. CDR3 coding DNA: TGTGCCAGCAGACAAGGGAGGGGACAGAGCCGGAATAATGAAAAACTGTTTTTT.

This clonotype was seen ten or more times. The J gene is TRBJ2-1, the V gene TRBV20-1; the match to TRBD2 covers 8 bases. The CDR3 has 13 residues. Trimming at V came to 0 bases and at J to 15 bases, leaving 10 bases not matched to a gene. The germline V gene has CDR1 DFQATT and CDR2 SNEGSKA (reference sequence). CDR3 DNA: TGCAGTGCTAGAGAGGGCGGGACTAGAGTCCTGTTCTTC. Its translation: CSAREGGTRVLFF.

The rearrangement links TRBV6-1 to TRBJ2-4; D unclear. The V gene's germline CDR1 is MNHNS and CDR2 SASEGT. V was clipped by 4 bases and J by 9 bases, with 10 bases between them. CDR3 length: 12 amino acids. CDR3 sequence (DNA): TGTGCCAGCAGTGGGACGTTGGGCATTCAGTACTTC. This sequence encodes CASSGTLGIQYF.

This clonotype was picked up many times. The chain is built from TRBV20-1 and TRBJ2-7, with D possibly matching TRBD2 (6 bases). Trimming stripped 4 bases from V and 6 bases from J, with 19 bases between. The length of the CDR3 is 14 residues. Germline CDR1 reads DFQATT; CDR2 reads SNEGSKA (reference sequence). The CDR3 here is CSAKASGLQFEQYF. CDR3 sequence (DNA): TGCAGTGCTAAAGCTTCGGGACTCCAATTCGAGCAGTACTTC.

This clonotype was observed at least ten times. V usage is TRBV6-2 or TRBV6-3 and J usage is TRBJ2-5; D is uncertain. The CDR3 has 13 residues. The germline V and J ends were trimmed by 6 bases and 5 bases, with 13 bases remaining between them. Germline loops: CDR1 MNHEY, CDR2 SVGEGT. The CDR3 here is CASRDREWETQYF. CDR3 bases: TGTGCCAGCAGGGACCGAGAGTGGGAGACCCAGTACTTC.

V usage is TRBV7-9 and J usage is TRBJ2-5, with D possibly matching TRBD2 (5 bases). CDR3 length: 14 amino acids. The V end was cut by 6 bases, the J end by 1 base, with 12 bases between. In germline, CDR1 is SEHNR, CDR2 FQNEAQ (reference sequence). The CDR3: CASRRQSGQETQYF. CDR3 sequence (DNA): TGTGCCAGCAGAAGGCAGAGCGGCCAAGAGACCCAGTACTTC.

This clonotype came up many times. This sequence joins TRBV11-2 and TRBJ2-7; possible D gene TRBD2, 5 bases. CDR1 SGHAT and CDR2 FQNNGV come from the germline V gene. The V gene lost 2 bases and the J gene lost 5 bases, with 10 bases spanning the gap. The CDR3 contains 13 residues. Here the CDR3 DNA reads TGTGCCAGCAGCTTAAGTCGGACTCACGAGCAGTACTTC. Protein: CASSLSRTHEQYF. Complete variable domain (other parts from reference TRBV11-2 and TRBJ2-7): EAGVAQSPRYKIIEKRQSVAFWCNPISGHATLYWYQQILGQGPKLLIQFQNNGVVDDSQLPKDRFSAERLKGVDSTLKIQPAKLEDSAVYLCASSLSRTHEQYFGPGTRLTVT.

CDR3 DNA sequence: TGTGCCAGCCAATCCCGTAGCCCGAAAACAGCCAATGAGCAGTTCTTC. Its translation is CASQSRSPKTANEQFF. The chain is built from TRBV6-1 and TRBJ2-1; D ambiguous. Trimming removed 8 bases from V and 6 bases from J, with 23 bases in between. The CDR3 is made up of 16 amino acids. CDR1 and CDR2 from the germline V gene are MNHNS and SASEGT.

The chain links TRBV18 to TRBJ1-2; unclear D gene. The CDR3 contains 12 residues. The germline V and J ends were trimmed by 4 bases and 7 bases, with 10 bases remaining between them. Germline-derived CDR1 and CDR2 are KGHSH and LQKENI. The CDR3 coding sequence is TGTGCCAGCTCACTCCATCGGGGTGGCTACACCTTC. It specifies CASSLHRGGYTF.

Many counts were recorded for this clonotype. The chain recombines TRBV20-1 with TRBJ1-2, with a tentative D call TRBD1 (5 bases). Trimming shortened V by 3 bases and J by 4 bases, and 12 bases separated the two germline ends. This CDR3 is built from 13 residues. Germline CDR1 is DFQATT and CDR2 is SNEGSKA (reference sequence). CDR3 sequence: CSASPGIPYGYTF. The CDR3, as DNA: TGCAGTGCTAGTCCAGGGATTCCCTATGGCTACACCTTC.

This clonotype was observed at least ten times. Germline and junction disagree at one end, which may indicate a read error. This chain uses TRBV6-2 or TRBV6-3 with TRBJ1-2; 8 bases are a match to TRBD1. This CDR3 region has 17 residues. Germline-derived CDR1 and CDR2 are MNHEY and SVGEGT. The CDR3 DNA reads as TGTGCCATCAGTGAGTCGAGGTCCGTCACAGGGGGCTATGGCTACACCTTC. Protein sequence: CAISESRSVTGGYGYTF.

This clonotype was seen only a few times. The chain joins TRBV29-1 to TRBJ1-2; D ambiguous. Trimming pared 6 bases from V and 5 bases from J, leaving 13 bases between. The CDR3 has 12 amino acids. Per the germline V gene, CDR1 is SQVTM and CDR2 is ANQGSEA. CDR3 in amino acids: CSVRGRGYGYTF. Written as DNA, the CDR3 is TGCAGCGTGCGAGGACGCGGGTATGGCTACACCTTC.

This clonotype appeared many times. This chain joins TRBV27 and TRBJ2-7; 9 nucleotides line up with TRBD2. Losses at the gene ends were 6 bases for V and 2 bases for J; bases not matched to a gene: 5. The CDR3 is made up of 14 amino acids. Looked up from germline, CDR1 is MNHEY and CDR2 is SMNVEV (reference sequence). Written as DNA, the CDR3 is TGTGCCAGCAGGGCGGGAGGGGGACCCTACGAGCAGTACTTC. It encodes CASRAGGGPYEQYF.

In its sample, this clonotype was seen many times. The V gene is TRBV3-1, the J gene TRBJ2-3; D uncertain. The V gene's germline CDR1 is LGHDT and CDR2 YNNKEL (reference sequence). V lost 0 bases and J lost 4, with 5 bases in between. There are 13 residues in the CDR3. The CDR3: CASSQETADTQYF. The CDR3 nucleotides are TGTGCCAGCAGCCAAGAAACTGCAGATACGCAGTATTTT.

This rearrangement joins TRBV2 to TRBJ2-3; TRBD1 or TRBD2 may be the D gene (5 bases each). CDR1 SNHLY and CDR2 FYNNEI come from the germline V gene. Trimming removed 3 bases from V and 9 bases from J, with 13 bases in between. The CDR3 length is 13 residues. The CDR3 region has the DNA TGTGCCAGCAGTGAGATCACGAGGGACACGCAGTATTTT. Protein sequence: CASSEITRDTQYF.

This clonotype has ten or more counts. The gene calls are TRBV29-1 and TRBJ2-4; D may match TRBD1 or TRBD2 (6 bases each). Germline CDR1 reads SQVTM; CDR2 reads ANQGSEA. This CDR3 is built from 12 residues. Trimming removed 6 bases at V and 6 bases at J, with 12 bases between. CDR3 sequence reads: CSVGGGVNIQYF. The DNA for the CDR3 is TGCAGCGTGGGGGGCGGGGTAAACATTCAGTACTTC.

This clonotype was seen only a few times. The rearrangement links TRBV28 to TRBJ2-7; 7 bases are shared with TRBD1. The germline CDR1 and CDR2 sequences are MDHEN and SYDVKM. The CDR3 totals 16 residues. Losses at the gene ends were 3 bases for V and 0 bases for J; bases not matched to a gene: 8. The CDR3 region has the DNA TGTGCCAGCAGTTTCAGGCCGGGACAGCCCTCCTACGAGCAGTACTTC. It translates to CASSFRPGQPSYEQYF.

With regard to this clonotype: One end of the junction varies from germline; a read error may be responsible. As DNA, the CDR3 is TGCGCCAGCAGCTCCCGGGGACAGGGGTACAGTGAGCAGTTCTTC. Translated, it gives CASSSRGQGYSEQFF. The chain couples TRBV5-1 to TRBJ2-1; 10 nucleotides line up with TRBD1. CDR1 and CDR2 from the germline V gene are SGHRS and YFSETQ. The CDR3 is 15 amino acids.

This clonotype came up many times. J is TRBJ2-1 and V is TRBV2; D gene unclear. The CDR3 spans 11 residues. Germline V gene lookup returns CDR1 SNHLY and CDR2 FYNNEI. The CDR3 spells CARRVNNEQFF. CDR3 DNA: TGTGCTAGGAGAGTAAACAATGAGCAGTTCTTC.